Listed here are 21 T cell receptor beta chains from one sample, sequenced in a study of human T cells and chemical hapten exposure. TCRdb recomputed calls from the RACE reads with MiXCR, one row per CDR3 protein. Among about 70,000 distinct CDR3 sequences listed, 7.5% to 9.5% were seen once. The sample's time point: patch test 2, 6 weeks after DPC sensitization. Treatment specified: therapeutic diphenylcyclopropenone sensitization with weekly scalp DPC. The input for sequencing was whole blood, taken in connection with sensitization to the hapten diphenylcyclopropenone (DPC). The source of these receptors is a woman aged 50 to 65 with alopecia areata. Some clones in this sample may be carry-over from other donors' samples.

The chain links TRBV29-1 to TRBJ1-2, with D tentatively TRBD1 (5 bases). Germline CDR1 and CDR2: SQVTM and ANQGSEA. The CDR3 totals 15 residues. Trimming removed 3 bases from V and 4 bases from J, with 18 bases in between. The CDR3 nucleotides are TGCAGCGTTGAGCTTGCGGGACCCTCCTCCTATGGCTACACCTTC. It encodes CSVELAGPSSYGYTF.

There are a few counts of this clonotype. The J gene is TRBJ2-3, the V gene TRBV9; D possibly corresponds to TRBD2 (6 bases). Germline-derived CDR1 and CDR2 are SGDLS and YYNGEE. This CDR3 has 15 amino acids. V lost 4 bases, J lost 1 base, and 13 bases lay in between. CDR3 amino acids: CASSFSGPGTDTQYF. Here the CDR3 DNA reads TGTGCCAGCAGCTTTAGCGGACCTGGCACAGATACGCAGTATTTT.

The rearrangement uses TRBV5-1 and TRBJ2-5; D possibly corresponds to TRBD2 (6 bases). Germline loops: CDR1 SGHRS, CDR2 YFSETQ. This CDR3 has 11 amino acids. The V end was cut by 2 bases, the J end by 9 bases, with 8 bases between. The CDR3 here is CASSLTGAQYF. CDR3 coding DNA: TGCGCCAGCAGCTTAACGGGGGCCCAGTACTTC.

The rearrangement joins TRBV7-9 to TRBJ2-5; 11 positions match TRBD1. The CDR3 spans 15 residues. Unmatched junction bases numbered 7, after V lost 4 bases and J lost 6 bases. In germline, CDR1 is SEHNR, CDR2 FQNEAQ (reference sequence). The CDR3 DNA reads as TGTGCCAGCAGCTCGCCGGGACAGGGGGTAAAGACCCAGTACTTC. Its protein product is CASSSPGQGVKTQYF.

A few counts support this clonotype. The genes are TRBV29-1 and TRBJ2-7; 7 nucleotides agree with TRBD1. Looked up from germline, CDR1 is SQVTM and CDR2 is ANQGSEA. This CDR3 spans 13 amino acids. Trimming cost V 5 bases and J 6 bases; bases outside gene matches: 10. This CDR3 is CSVQTGLDAEQYF. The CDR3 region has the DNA TGCAGCGTTCAGACAGGGTTGGATGCCGAGCAGTACTTC.

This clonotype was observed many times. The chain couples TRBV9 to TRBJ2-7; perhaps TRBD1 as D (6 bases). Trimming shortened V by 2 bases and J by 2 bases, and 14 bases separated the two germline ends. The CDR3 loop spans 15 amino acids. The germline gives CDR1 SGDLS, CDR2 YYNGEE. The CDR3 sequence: CASSVGTPGTYEQYF. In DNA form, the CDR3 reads TGTGCCAGCAGCGTTGGGACACCGGGCACCTACGAGCAGTACTTC.

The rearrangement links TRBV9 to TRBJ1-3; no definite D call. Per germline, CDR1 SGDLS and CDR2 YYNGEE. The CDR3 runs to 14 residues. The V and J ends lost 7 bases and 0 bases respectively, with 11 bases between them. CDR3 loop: CASGMGSSGNTIYF. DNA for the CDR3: TGTGCCAGCGGGATGGGGAGCTCTGGAAACACCATATATTTT. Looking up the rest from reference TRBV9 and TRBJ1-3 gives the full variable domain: DSGVTQTPKHLITATGQRVTLRCSPRSGDLSVYWYQQSLDQGLQFLIQYYNGEERAKGNILERFSAQQFPDLHSELNLSSLELGDSALYFCASGMGSSGNTIYFGEGSWLTVV.

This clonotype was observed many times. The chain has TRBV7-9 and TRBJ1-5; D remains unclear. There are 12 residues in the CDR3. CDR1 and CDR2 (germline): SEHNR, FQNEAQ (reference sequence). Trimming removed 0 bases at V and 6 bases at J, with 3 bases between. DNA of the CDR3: TGTGCCAGCAGCTTAGCCCCTCAGCCCCAGCATTTT. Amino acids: CASSLAPQPQHF.

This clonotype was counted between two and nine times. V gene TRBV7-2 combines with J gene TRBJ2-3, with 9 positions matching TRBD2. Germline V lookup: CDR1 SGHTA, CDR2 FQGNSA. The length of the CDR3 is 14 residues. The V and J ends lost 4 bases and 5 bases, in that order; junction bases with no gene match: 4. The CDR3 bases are TGTGCCAGCAGCTCTCTAGCGGGGTTAGATACGCAGTATTTT. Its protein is CASSSLAGLDTQYF.

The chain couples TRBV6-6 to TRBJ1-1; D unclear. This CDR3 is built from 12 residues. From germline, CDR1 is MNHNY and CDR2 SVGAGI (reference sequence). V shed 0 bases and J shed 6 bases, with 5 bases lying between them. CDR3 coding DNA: TGTGCCAGCAGTTACTCACAAGCTGAAGCTTTCTTT. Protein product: CASSYSQAEAFF.

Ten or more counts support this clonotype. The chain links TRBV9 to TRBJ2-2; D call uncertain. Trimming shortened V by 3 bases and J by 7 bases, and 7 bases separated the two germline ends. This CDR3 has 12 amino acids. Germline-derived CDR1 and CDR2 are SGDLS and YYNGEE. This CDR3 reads CASSELYGELFF. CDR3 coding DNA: TGTGCCAGCAGCGAGCTATACGGGGAGCTGTTTTTT. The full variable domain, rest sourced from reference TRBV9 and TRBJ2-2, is DSGVTQTPKHLITATGQRVTLRCSPRSGDLSVYWYQQSLDQGLQFLIQYYNGEERAKGNILERFSAQQFPDLHSELNLSSLELGDSALYFCASSELYGELFFGEGSRLTVL.

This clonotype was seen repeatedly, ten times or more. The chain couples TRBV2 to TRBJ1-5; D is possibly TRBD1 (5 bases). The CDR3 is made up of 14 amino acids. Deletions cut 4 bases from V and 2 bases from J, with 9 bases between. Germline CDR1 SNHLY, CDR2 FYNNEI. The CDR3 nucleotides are TGTGCCAGCAGTGCGGGGGGAGGCAATCAGCCCCAGCATTTT. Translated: CASSAGGGNQPQHF.

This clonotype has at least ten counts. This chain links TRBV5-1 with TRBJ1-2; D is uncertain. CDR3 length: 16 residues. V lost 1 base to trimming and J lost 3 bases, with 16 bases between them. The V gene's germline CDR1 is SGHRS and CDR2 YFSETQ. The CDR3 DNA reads TGCGCCAGCAGCTTGTACGGATCCAGCTTAGACTATGGCTACACCTTC. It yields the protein CASSLYGSSLDYGYTF.

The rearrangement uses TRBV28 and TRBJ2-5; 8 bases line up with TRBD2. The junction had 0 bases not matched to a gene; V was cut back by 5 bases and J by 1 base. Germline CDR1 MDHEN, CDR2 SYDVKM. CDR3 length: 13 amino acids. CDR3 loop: CASSTSGQETQYF. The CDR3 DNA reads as TGTGCCAGCAGTACTAGCGGCCAAGAGACCCAGTACTTC.

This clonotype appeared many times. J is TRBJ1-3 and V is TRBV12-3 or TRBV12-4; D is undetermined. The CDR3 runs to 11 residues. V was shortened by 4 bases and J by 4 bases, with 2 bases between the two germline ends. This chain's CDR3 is CASSSGNTIYF. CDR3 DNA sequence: TGTGCCAGCAGTTCCGGAAACACCATATATTTT.

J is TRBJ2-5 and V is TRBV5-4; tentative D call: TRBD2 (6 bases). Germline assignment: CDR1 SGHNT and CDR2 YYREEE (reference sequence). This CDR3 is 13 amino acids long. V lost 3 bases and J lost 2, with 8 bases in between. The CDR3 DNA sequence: TGTGCCAGCAGCTGGGGGGTTCAAGAGACCCAGTACTTC. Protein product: CASSWGVQETQYF.

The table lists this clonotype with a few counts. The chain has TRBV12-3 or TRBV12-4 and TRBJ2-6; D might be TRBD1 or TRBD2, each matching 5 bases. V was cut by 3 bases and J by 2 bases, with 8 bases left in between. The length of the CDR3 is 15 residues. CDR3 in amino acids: CASSFQGAGANVLTF. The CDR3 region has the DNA TGTGCCAGCAGTTTCCAGGGAGCTGGGGCCAACGTCCTGACTTTC.

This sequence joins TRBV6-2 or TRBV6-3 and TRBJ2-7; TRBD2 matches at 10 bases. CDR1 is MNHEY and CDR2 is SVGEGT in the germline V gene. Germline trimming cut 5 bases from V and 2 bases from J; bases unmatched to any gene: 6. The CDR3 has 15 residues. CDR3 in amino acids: CASSQSGGAPYEQYF. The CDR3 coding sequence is TGTGCCAGCAGTCAGAGCGGGGGGGCCCCCTACGAGCAGTACTTC.

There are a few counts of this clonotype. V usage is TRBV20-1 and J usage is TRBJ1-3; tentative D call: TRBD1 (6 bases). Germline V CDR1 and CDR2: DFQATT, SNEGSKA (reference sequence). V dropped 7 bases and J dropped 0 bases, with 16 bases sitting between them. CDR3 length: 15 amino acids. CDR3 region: CSGRDGGLSGNTIYF. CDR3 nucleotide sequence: TGCAGTGGCCGCGACGGGGGGCTCTCTGGAAACACCATATATTTT.

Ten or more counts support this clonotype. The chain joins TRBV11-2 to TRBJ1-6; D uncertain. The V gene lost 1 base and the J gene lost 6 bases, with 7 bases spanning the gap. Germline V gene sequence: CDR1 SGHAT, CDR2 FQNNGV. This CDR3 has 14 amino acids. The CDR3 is CASSLVPVNSPLHF. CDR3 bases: TGTGCCAGCAGCTTAGTCCCGGTTAATTCACCCCTCCACTTT.

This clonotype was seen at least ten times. CDR3 sequence reads: CASVGAVSSYNSPLHF. The CDR3 DNA sequence: TGTGCCAGCGTCGGGGCCGTAAGCTCCTATAATTCACCCCTCCACTTT. The J gene is TRBJ1-6, the V gene TRBV21-1; TRBD1, the table's D call, lacks a check against the DNA. TRBV21-1 is a pseudogene segment. The CDR3 extends over 16 amino acids.